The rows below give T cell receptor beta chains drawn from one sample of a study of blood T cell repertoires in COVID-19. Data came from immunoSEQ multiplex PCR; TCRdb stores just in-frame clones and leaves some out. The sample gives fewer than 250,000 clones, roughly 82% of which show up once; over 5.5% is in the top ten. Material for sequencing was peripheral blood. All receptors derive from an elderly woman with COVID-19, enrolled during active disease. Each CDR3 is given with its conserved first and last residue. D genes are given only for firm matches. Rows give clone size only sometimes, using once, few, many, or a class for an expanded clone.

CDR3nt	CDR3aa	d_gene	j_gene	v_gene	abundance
TGTGCCAGCAGCTTAGGCGGGGGGGCAAAAGAGACCCAGTACTTC	CASSLGGGAKETQYF	TRBD2	TRBJ2-5	TRBV7-2	once
TGTGCCAGCAGCACCCCTTCGACAGGGTGGGGCTACACCTTC	CASSTPSTGWGYTF	TRBD1	TRBJ1-2	TRBV5-6	NA
TGTGCCAGCAGTTTCGTGTTAGGCACAGATACGCAGTATTTT	CASSFVLGTDTQYF	NA	TRBJ2-3	TRBV28	once
TGTGCCACCAGTGATTTGTCGGACAGGGGGGTCACCGGGGAGCTGTTTTTT	CATSDLSDRGVTGELFF	TRBD1	TRBJ2-2	TRBV24-1	NA
TGTGCCAGCAGCGTAGCTGGAGATTCACCCCTCCACTTT	CASSVAGDSPLHF	NA	TRBJ1-6	TRBV9	NA
TGTGCCAGCAGTCAAGTCGGGACAGGGGATAATTCACCCCTCCACTTT	CASSQVGTGDNSPLHF	TRBD1	TRBJ1-6	TRBV28	once
TGCAGCGTAACTCGCCAACAGGGTGCCTACAATGAGCAGTTCTTC	CSVTRQQGAYNEQFF	NA	TRBJ2-1	TRBV29-1	NA
TGTGCCAGCAGTTACTCGGCCGGCGGATTCCAAGAGACCCAGTACTTC	CASSYSAGGFQETQYF	NA	TRBJ2-5	TRBV6-5	NA
TGCGCCAGCAGCTACGGCGGAGGGGATAATTCACCCCTCCACTTT	CASSYGGGDNSPLHF	NA	TRBJ1-6	TRBV5-1	NA
TGTGCCAGCAGGAGACAGGGGTTTTCCTACGAGCAGTACTTC	CASRRQGFSYEQYF	TRBD1	TRBJ2-7	TRBV28	NA
TGTGCCAGTAGTTATGCCCGGGACAGGTCCTACTATGGCTACACCTTC	CASSYARDRSYYGYTF	TRBD1	TRBJ1-2	TRBV19	NA
TGTGCCAGCAGCTTACCCTTAGGAAACACCATATATTTT	CASSLPLGNTIYF	NA	TRBJ1-3	TRBV7-9	once
TGTGCCAGCAGCCAAGGAGGGGGTCATTCACCCCTCCACTTT	CASSQGGGHSPLHF	NA	TRBJ1-6	TRBV3-1/TRBV3-2	once
TGTGCCAGCTCACCACCTCTGGCGGGGGGGATAAATGAGCAGTTCTTC	CASSPPLAGGINEQFF	TRBD2	TRBJ2-1	TRBV18	NA
TGTGCCAGCAGCCTCTATTCTGGAAACACCATATATTTT	CASSLYSGNTIYF	NA	TRBJ1-3	TRBV7-9	few
TGTGCCAGCAGCCCCAGCGGCGCTAGCTCTGGAAACACCATATATTTT	CASSPSGASSGNTIYF	NA	TRBJ1-3	TRBV7-2	NA
TGTGCCACCAGTGGAAGGCGGGGTGCTTCGGAAGAGCAGTTCTTC	CATSGRRGASEEQFF	NA	TRBJ2-1	TRBV24-1	NA
TGTGCCAGCAGCGCCCACTCCGGGACAGGGGGAACTAACTATGGCTACACCTTC	CASSAHSGTGGTNYGYTF	TRBD1	TRBJ1-2	TRBV7-2	NA
TGTGCCAGCAGCTTGGGGGACTGGCCAGGGACCCAGTACTTC	CASSLGDWPGTQYF	NA	TRBJ2-5	TRBV5-4	NA
TGTGCCACCAGCAGAGCCCAGGAAAAACTGTTTTTT	CATSRAQEKLFF	NA	TRBJ1-4	TRBV15	once
TGCGCCAGCAGCCAGATACAGGGGGCGCCTAACTATGGCTACACCTTC	CASSQIQGAPNYGYTF	TRBD1	TRBJ1-2	TRBV4-3	NA
TGTGCCAGTAGTGCCGGGACAAAAGGTTCACCCCTCCACTTT	CASSAGTKGSPLHF	NA	TRBJ1-6	TRBV19	NA
TGCGCCAGCTGGGGACCGGGGGCCTACGAGCAGTACTTC	CASWGPGAYEQYF	NA	TRBJ2-7	TRBV4-1	NA
TGTGCCAGCAGCTTAGCGGGTGGCGGGGGGGCCCGGGATACGCAGTATTTT	CASSLAGGGGARDTQYF	TRBD2	TRBJ2-3	TRBV7-2	NA
TGTGCCAGCAGCCCCCTCAGTGCTCAAGAGACCCAGTACTTC	CASSPLSAQETQYF	NA	TRBJ2-5	TRBV7-2	once
TGTGCCAGCAGCAAAGCGCTTAGAGAGAGTGGTGCAGAGACCCAGTACTTC	CASSKALRESGAETQYF	NA	TRBJ2-5	TRBV21-1	NA
TGTGCCAGCACCCGAGACATTGAGGCTTTCTTT	CASTRDIEAFF	NA	TRBJ1-1	TRBV28	NA
TGTGCCAGCAGGACAAGTAATTCACCCCTCCACTTT	CASRTSNSPLHF	NA	TRBJ1-6	TRBV2	NA
TGTGCCACCAGTGATTTTAGATATGGCTACACCTTC	CATSDFRYGYTF	NA	TRBJ1-2	TRBV24-1	once
TGTGCCAGCAGTTACTCGCGAACTAGGACAGATCCGAGCACCTTC	CASSYSRTRTDPSTF	NA	TRBJ1-2	TRBV6-2/TRBV6-3	NA
TGTGCCAGCAGTTCCACCGGGACAGGGCCCCATTCACCCCTCCACTTT	CASSSTGTGPHSPLHF	TRBD1	TRBJ1-6	TRBV6-5	NA
TGCGCCAGCAGTGAGGGGGGGGTTCGGGAAAAACTGTTTTTT	CASSEGGVREKLFF	NA	TRBJ1-4	TRBV10-2	NA
TGCGCCAGCAGTCTAGGCGGGGGTGGATTAGGCTACACCTTC	CASSLGGGGLGYTF	NA	TRBJ1-2	TRBV10-2	NA
TGTGCCAGCAGCTTAGTGCGGGACAATCAGCCCCAGCATTTT	CASSLVRDNQPQHF	NA	TRBJ1-5	TRBV7-8	NA
TGTGCCAGCACTTCCCGCGGGGGGGGACGTCCCCTGAGCTCCTACAATGAGCAGTTCTTC	CASTSRGGGRPLSSYNEQFF	TRBD2	TRBJ2-1	TRBV27	NA
TGTGCCAGCTCACCACCGTCCAGGGAATACTATGGCTACACCTTC	CASSPPSREYYGYTF	NA	TRBJ1-2	TRBV18	few
TGTGCCAGCAGTTACTCCCCGGGGGGGTATGAAAAACTGTTTTTT	CASSYSPGGYEKLFF	NA	TRBJ1-4	TRBV6-5	once
TGTGCCATCAGTTTCACTGGGACAGGGGGCAGTGAGCAGTTCTTC	CAISFTGTGGSEQFF	TRBD1	TRBJ2-1	TRBV10-3	NA
TGTGCCAGCAGTTTGATGGGGGGTCAGCCCCAGCATTTT	CASSLMGGQPQHF	NA	TRBJ1-5	TRBV12-3/TRBV12-4	NA
TGCAGCGTTGAAGAAGTTCAGGGGGCAACTGAAGCTTTCTTT	CSVEEVQGATEAFF	TRBD1	TRBJ1-1	TRBV29-1	NA
TGTGCCAGCAGTGGAGCGGCGGGGGCCAACGTCCTGACTTTC	CASSGAAGANVLTF	NA	TRBJ2-6	TRBV6-4	NA
TGTGCCAGTAGTAACTGGGCAGATAACACCGGGGAGCTGTTTTTT	CASSNWADNTGELFF	NA	TRBJ2-2	TRBV19	NA
TGTGCCAGCAGCTTAGCTGGGGGCCCGGTCCCAGGTACGCAGTATTTT	CASSLAGGPVPGTQYF	NA	TRBJ2-3	TRBV7-9	NA
TGTGCCAGCAGCCAAGATGGTTACAGGGGTAATTCACCCCTCCACTTT	CASSQDGYRGNSPLHF	TRBD1	TRBJ1-6	TRBV3-1/TRBV3-2	NA
TGTGCCAGCAGTACAGGGGGCAAGTACACTGAAGCTTTCTTT	CASSTGGKYTEAFF	TRBD1	TRBJ1-1	TRBV5-4	NA
TGTGCCAGTAGTAGAGTATTAGGGGGGGCTGATAATTCACCCCTCCACTTT	CASSRVLGGADNSPLHF	NA	TRBJ1-6	TRBV19	NA
TGTGCCAGCTCAACCCGCGAGTTAGAGACCCAGTACTTC	CASSTRELETQYF	NA	TRBJ2-5	TRBV18	NA
TGTGCCAGCAGCTTAGGTCAGGGGAGCACTGAAGCTTTCTTT	CASSLGQGSTEAFF	NA	TRBJ1-1	TRBV11-2	NA
TGTGCCATCAGCCCTAGACAGGGGAGTCAGCCCCAGCATTTT	CAISPRQGSQPQHF	TRBD1	TRBJ1-5	TRBV10-3	NA
TGTGCCAGCAGTTACTCACCCAGGGCAGGGGTCGGCAATTCACCCCTCCACTTT	CASSYSPRAGVGNSPLHF	NA	TRBJ1-6	TRBV6-2/TRBV6-3	NA
TGTGCCACCTCGCAGGGTCCAGAGACCCAGTACTTC	CATSQGPETQYF	NA	TRBJ2-5	TRBV2	NA
TGTGCCAGCTCACAGGACAGCCTGAATGGCAATCAGCCCCAGCATTTT	CASSQDSLNGNQPQHF	NA	TRBJ1-5	TRBV18	NA
TGCGCCAGCAGCTTGGCCCCCCTAGGGGACACTGAAGCTTTCTTT	CASSLAPLGDTEAFF	NA	TRBJ1-1	TRBV5-1	NA
TGTGCCAGCAGCTCGATATACAGGGGCCTGAACACTGAAGCTTTCTTT	CASSSIYRGLNTEAFF	TRBD1	TRBJ1-1	TRBV13	once